A single count supports the clone carrying this T cell receptor beta chain. The data originate from a study of blood T cell repertoires in COVID-19. Across the whole study: Acute and convalescent COVID-19 samples came from the United States, Italy and Spain. In each case, the material was cDNA or gDNA derived from T cells, B-cell-depleted T cells, or PBMCs.

Original data processing: From reference gene primer amplification, estimates of nucleated cell counts were derived. The data were produced by immunoSEQ multiplex PCR, yet TCRdb's version contains in-frame clones alone and is incomplete. The DNA gave D and trimming, while V, J and clone size come from that table. The sample has about 170,000 clones; 85% to 90% are singletons. V lost 3 bases to trimming and J lost 5 bases, with 10 bases between them. This CDR3 contains 14 residues. Germline CDR1 is SGHTA and CDR2 is FQGNSA. This clonotype was obtained from a woman older than 75 with COVID-19, enrolled during active disease. The chain carries TRBV7-2 and TRBJ2-2, with a possible D match to TRBD1 (6 bases). Sequenced input: peripheral blood. CDR3 protein: CASSFDRLTGELFF. CDR3 DNA: TGTGCCAGCAGCTTTGACAGGCTGACCGGGGAGCTGTTTTTT.